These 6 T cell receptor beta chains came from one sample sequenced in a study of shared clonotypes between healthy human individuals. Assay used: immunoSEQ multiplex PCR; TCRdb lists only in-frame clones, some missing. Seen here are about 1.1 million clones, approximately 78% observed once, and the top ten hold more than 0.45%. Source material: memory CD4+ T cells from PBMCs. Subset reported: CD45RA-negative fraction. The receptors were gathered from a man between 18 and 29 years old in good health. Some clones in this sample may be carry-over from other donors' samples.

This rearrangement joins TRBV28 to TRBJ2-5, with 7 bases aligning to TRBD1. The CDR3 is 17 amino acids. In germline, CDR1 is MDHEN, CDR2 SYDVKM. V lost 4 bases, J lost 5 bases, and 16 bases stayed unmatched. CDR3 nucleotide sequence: TGTGCCAGCAGTTCTCCGGGACAGTCCTTTCGGTGGGAGACCCAGTACTTC. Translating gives CASSSPGQSFRWETQYF.

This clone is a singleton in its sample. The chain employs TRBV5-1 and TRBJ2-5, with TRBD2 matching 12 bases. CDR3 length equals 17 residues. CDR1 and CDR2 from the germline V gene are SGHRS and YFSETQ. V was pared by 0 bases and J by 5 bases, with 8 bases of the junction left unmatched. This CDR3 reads CASSLAGPLAGGETQYF. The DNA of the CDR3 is TGCGCCAGCAGCTTGGCGGGACCACTAGCGGGAGGTGAGACCCAGTACTTC.

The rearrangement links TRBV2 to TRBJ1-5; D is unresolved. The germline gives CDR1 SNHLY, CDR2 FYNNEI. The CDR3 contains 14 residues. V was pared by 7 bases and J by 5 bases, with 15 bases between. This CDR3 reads CASTQEGYDQPQHF. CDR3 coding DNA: TGTGCCAGCACCCAAGAGGGTTACGATCAGCCCCAGCATTTT.

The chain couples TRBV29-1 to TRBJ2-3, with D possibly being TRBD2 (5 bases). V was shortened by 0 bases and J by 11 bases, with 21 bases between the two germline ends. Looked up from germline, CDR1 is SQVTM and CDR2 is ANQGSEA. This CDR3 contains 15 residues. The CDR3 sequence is CSVEEWDYSREVQYF. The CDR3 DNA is TGCAGCGTTGAAGAATGGGATTATAGTCGGGAAGTGCAGTATTTT.

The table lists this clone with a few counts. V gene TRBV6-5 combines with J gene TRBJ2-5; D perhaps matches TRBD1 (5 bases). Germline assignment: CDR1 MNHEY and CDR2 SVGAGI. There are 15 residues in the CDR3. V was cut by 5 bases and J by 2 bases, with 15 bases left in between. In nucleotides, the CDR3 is TGTGCCAGCAGTCGTTATCCAGGGTGGCAAGAGACCCAGTACTTC. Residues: CASSRYPGWQETQYF.

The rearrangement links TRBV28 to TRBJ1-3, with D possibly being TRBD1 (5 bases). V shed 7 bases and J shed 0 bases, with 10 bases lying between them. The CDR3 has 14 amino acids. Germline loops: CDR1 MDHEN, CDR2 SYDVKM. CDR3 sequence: CASIGTFSGNTIYF. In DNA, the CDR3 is TGTGCCAGCATTGGGACTTTCTCTGGAAACACCATATATTTT.